This T cell receptor (beta chain) was sequenced in a study of blood T cell repertoires in COVID-19. Study details: The origin of the acute and convalescent COVID-19 samples was the United States, Italy and Spain. Nucleic acid was either cDNA or gDNA, and it came from T cells, B-cell-depleted T cells, or PBMCs.

CDR3 length: 14 residues. V was pared by 2 bases and J by 4 bases, with 14 bases between. Germline V gene sequence: CDR1 SQVTM, CDR2 ANQGSEA. Sequencing was performed with immunoSEQ multiplex PCR; in TCRdb, only in-frame clones are kept and a portion is missing. The sample yields about 120,000 clones, around nine tenths seen once. This chain connects TRBV29-1 to TRBJ2-5; a weak D match, TRBD1 (5 bases). Sequencing was performed on peripheral blood. The TCR comes from a woman between 65 and 79 years old who had recovered from COVID-19. As DNA, the CDR3 is TGCAGCGTTGAACCCCAGGGTCGGAGAGAGACCCAGTACTTC. It codes for CSVEPQGRRETQYF.